Sequencing of this T cell receptor (beta chain) was carried out in a study of blood T cell repertoires in COVID-19. This clone has just a few counts. Per the original methods: Nucleated cell number was recorded as an estimate derived from reference gene primer amplification. Measured with immunoSEQ multiplex PCR; TCRdb has only the in-frame clones, and not every one. V, J and clone size derive from that table, while D and trimming were established from the DNA sequence. The profile covers about 280,000 clones, with 70% to 90% appearing a single time and 9.5% to 11% taken by the ten largest. The CDR3 has 15 residues. Trimming took 0 bases from V and 0 from J, leaving 8 bases between them. Germline V gene lookup returns CDR1 LGHDT and CDR2 YNNKEL (reference sequence).

The sequence was obtained from a woman aged 70-85 years with acute or convalescent COVID-19. The sequenced material came from peripheral blood. The chain carries TRBV3-1 (or the pseudogene TRBV3-2) and TRBJ1-2; the D is unclear. CDR3 coding DNA: TGTGCCAGCAGCCAAGATAGGCGGGCTAACTATGGCTACACCTTC. Its protein product is CASSQDRRANYGYTF.